The entry that follows covers one T cell receptor beta chain sequence. Its cognate antigen is unknown. Sequencing was preceded by expansion of antigen-specific CD4+ T cells with viral peptide pools in the ViraFEST assay. Having been cultured for 9 to 11 days, the cells underwent CD4+ T cell isolation. Testing of the vaccine recipients showed negative nucleocapsid antibodies and no prior SARS-CoV-2 infection. Cultures used roughly 2.2 million PBMC per well, approximately 9.5 IU/ml IL-2 and around 10 ug/ml peptides. This entry comes from a study of vaccination effects on CD4 cells after COVID-19. Study-wide results and caveats: Convalescent patients were scarce in the study, and it lacked early post-infection timepoints.

TCRdb keeps only in-frame clones here, not all; method: immunoSEQ multiplex PCR. This sample carries tens of thousands of clones, under 85% of them seen once, and the ten largest clones take about 2.9%. The sequences come from CD4+ T cells from PBMCs cultured with HCoV-NL63 spike peptides, collected before COVID-19 vaccination. The sequence was obtained from a human donor who received a COVID-19 vaccine.

The CDR3, as DNA: TGTGCCAGCTCACCGGGGCGGGGCACAGATACGCAGTATTTT. This translates into CASSPGRGTDTQYF. The gene calls are TRBV18 and TRBJ2-3; either TRBD1 or TRBD2 may fit D (5 bases each). Germline-derived CDR1 and CDR2 are KGHSH and LQKENI. The germline V and J ends were trimmed by 3 bases and 1 base, with 8 bases remaining between them. CDR3 length equals 14 residues.